These T cell receptor beta chains were read from a single sample in a study of cytomegalovirus exposure and HLA in healthy donors. Produced via immunoSEQ multiplex PCR; TCRdb's table is partial and in-frame only. The sample contains some 150,000 clones, 75% to 90% of which appear only once. Material: PBMCs. The source is a woman aged 25 to 39 in good health and CMV-seropositive. The CDR3 runs from the conserved cysteine through the conserved F or W. A D gene is named only where the DNA matches it firmly. Clone size is given for some rows only: seen once, a few or many times, or a class if the clone is expanded.

V gene	clone size	D gene	J gene	CDR3 length	CDR3 DNA	CDR3 protein
TRBV6-1	.	.	TRBJ1-5	11	TGTGCCAGCAGTGCATTTCAGCCCCAGCATTTT	CASSAFQPQHF
TRBV6-5	once	.	TRBJ2-2	16	TGTGCCAGCAGTTACACACGGGAGAGGTTCTCCGGGGAGCTGTTTTTT	CASSYTRERFSGELFF
TRBV7-2	once	.	TRBJ2-1	14	TGTGCCAGCAGCTTAGACTCCGGCGGGAATGAGCAGTTCTTC	CASSLDSGGNEQFF
TRBV5-4	.	TRBD1	TRBJ1-3	14	TGTGCCAGCAGTCAAGACAGGGCTGGAAACACCATATATTTT	CASSQDRAGNTIYF
TRBV19	.	.	TRBJ2-1	14	TGTGCCAGTAGTATAATAGGTTCTCGGGGTGAGCAGTTCTTC	CASSIIGSRGEQFF
TRBV27	once	TRBD2	TRBJ2-7	14	TGTGCCAGCAGTTTTAGCGGGATCTCCTACGAGCAGTACTTC	CASSFSGISYEQYF
TRBV13	.	TRBD2	TRBJ2-1	16	TGTGCCAGCAGCTCTCGGACTAGCGGGGGCTACAATGAGCAGTTCTTC	CASSSRTSGGYNEQFF
TRBV27	.	.	TRBJ2-7	13	TGTGCCAGCAGACCCGGGTCAAATTACGAGCAGTACTTC	CASRPGSNYEQYF
TRBV7-8	.	TRBD2	TRBJ2-7	17	TGTGCCAGCAGCTTACGGGGCCTCAGCGGGAGTGGTTACGAGCAGTACTTC	CASSLRGLSGSGYEQYF
TRBV10-1	.	.	TRBJ2-2	16	TGCGCCAGCAGTCGAGGACAGTTCGCGAACACCGGGGAGCTGTTTTTT	CASSRGQFANTGELFF
TRBV7-7	.	.	TRBJ2-5	15	TGTGCTAGCAGCTTATCGAGGGGGAGACAAGAGACCCAGTACTTC	CASSLSRGRQETQYF
TRBV28	.	TRBD2	TRBJ2-1	16	TGTGCCAGCGCTACTCGGGGCGGGAGTCCCTACAATGAGCAGTTCTTC	CASATRGGSPYNEQFF
TRBV5-1	.	.	TRBJ1-5	13	TGCGCCAGCAGTCAGGACACCAATCAGCCCCAGCATTTT	CASSQDTNQPQHF
TRBV6-1	.	TRBD1	TRBJ2-7	13	TGTGCCAGCCACGGGACAGGGACCTACGAGCAGTACTTC	CASHGTGTYEQYF
TRBV9	.	TRBD1	TRBJ1-2	15	TGTGCCAGCAGCGTAGAGGGGGCAGCCACATATGGCTACACCTTC	CASSVEGAATYGYTF
TRBV2	.	TRBD2	TRBJ2-1	16	TGTGCCAGCAGGCCGACTAGCGGGGCCCTCTGGAATGAGCAGTTCTTC	CASRPTSGALWNEQFF
TRBV5-1	once	TRBD1	TRBJ2-3	13	TGCGCCAGCAGCTTGTTACAGGGGAAGACGCAGTATTTT	CASSLLQGKTQYF
TRBV18	.	.	TRBJ1-2	12	TGTGCCAGCTCACCGGACAGCTATGGCTACACCTTC	CASSPDSYGYTF
TRBV28	.	TRBD1	TRBJ1-1	17	TGTGCCAGCAGTCAAACAGGGGGTCGGTATAGGAACACTGAAGCTTTCTTT	CASSQTGGRYRNTEAFF
TRBV5-1	.	.	TRBJ2-7	13	TGCGCCAGCAGCTTGCATAGTTCCTACGAGCAGTACTTC	CASSLHSSYEQYF
TRBV27	.	TRBD2	TRBJ2-3	16	TGTGCCAGCAGTCCCGGACTAGCGAGGGGCACAGATACGCAGTATTTT	CASSPGLARGTDTQYF
TRBV13	.	TRBD1	TRBJ1-4	14	TGTGCCAGCAGCAACAGGGGATCTAATGAAAAACTGTTTTTT	CASSNRGSNEKLFF
TRBV11-2	.	TRBD2	TRBJ2-5	15	TGTGCCAGCAGCCCCCGGACTAGCGGAGAAGAGACCCAGTACTTC	CASSPRTSGEETQYF
TRBV7-6	.	.	TRBJ2-5	13	TGTGCCAGCAGCGGAGGGTTTTTAGAGACCCAGTACTTC	CASSGGFLETQYF
TRBV28	.	TRBD2	TRBJ2-7	15	TGTGCCAGCCCCAACGGGGGGGGTTCTGGCTACGAGCAGTACTTC	CASPNGGGSGYEQYF
TRBV2	.	.	TRBJ2-2	15	TGTGCCAGCAGTGATTTCGGGGGAGCGACCGGGGAGCTGTTTTTT	CASSDFGGATGELFF
TRBV5-6	.	.	TRBJ2-1	16	TGTGCCAGCAGCCAGGTGACAGGATTGGGTGTTGAGCGGCAGTTCTTC	CASSQVTGLGVERQFF
TRBV18	.	TRBD1	TRBJ2-1	17	TGTGCCAGCTCACTTGCCTTCGACAGGGGGGACGACAATGAGCAGTTCTTC	CASSLAFDRGDDNEQFF
TRBV18	.	.	TRBJ2-7	12	TGTGCCAGCTCGGTGACAAACAACGAGCAGTACTTC	CASSVTNNEQYF
TRBV19	.	.	TRBJ1-1	14	TGTGCCAGTAGTATAACAAATACCATCACTGAAGCTTTCTTT	CASSITNTITEAFF
TRBV28	.	TRBD1	TRBJ1-1	15	TGTGCCAGCAAGTATGATGCCAGGGGGGAAGGTGAAGCTTTCTTT	CASKYDARGEGEAFF
TRBV29-1	once	.	TRBJ2-3	14	TGCAGCGTGTCCCTGGGGAGGCCCCCAGATACGCAGTATTTT	CSVSLGRPPDTQYF